This entry features one T cell receptor beta chain sequence. Antigen: not known. This sample was taken from a study of Ad26.COV2.S vaccination and SARS-CoV-2 variants. On the study more broadly: Ad26.COV2.S given intramuscularly, once or twice 56 days apart. Study-level results: Higher spike-specific TCR breadth was found in vaccine recipients than in placebo recipients. In vaccinated individuals, spike-specific CD8+ and CD4+ T cell responses reportedly displayed substantial breadth.

Treatment of the sample: over 15 received Ad26.COV2.S at low or high dose, single or two shots; roughly five received placebo; per-sample allocation not given. Sample collection was performed on day 63 after the first vaccine or placebo injection. Profiling relied on immunoSEQ multiplex PCR, and the TCRdb table lists in-frame clones only, not all of them. The sample consists of 350,000 to 600,000 clones, nearly 90% of them appearing once. Germline V gene data show CDR1 as MRHNA and CDR2 as SNTAGT. CDR3 size: 17 residues. V shed 0 bases and J shed 8 bases, with 20 bases lying between them. This receptor was identified in a person aged 18 to 59 who received the Ad26.COV2.S COVID-19 vaccine or a placebo. This chain connects TRBV6-4 to TRBJ2-1, with TRBD1 as a possible D gene (5 bases). The material was peripheral blood, obtained in a trial of Ad26.COV2.S vaccine versus placebo. The DNA of the CDR3 is TGTGCCAGCAGTGACTCGTATTCGGGCAGGGCTGTGGATGAGCAGTTCTTC. It is translated as CASSDSYSGRAVDEQFF.